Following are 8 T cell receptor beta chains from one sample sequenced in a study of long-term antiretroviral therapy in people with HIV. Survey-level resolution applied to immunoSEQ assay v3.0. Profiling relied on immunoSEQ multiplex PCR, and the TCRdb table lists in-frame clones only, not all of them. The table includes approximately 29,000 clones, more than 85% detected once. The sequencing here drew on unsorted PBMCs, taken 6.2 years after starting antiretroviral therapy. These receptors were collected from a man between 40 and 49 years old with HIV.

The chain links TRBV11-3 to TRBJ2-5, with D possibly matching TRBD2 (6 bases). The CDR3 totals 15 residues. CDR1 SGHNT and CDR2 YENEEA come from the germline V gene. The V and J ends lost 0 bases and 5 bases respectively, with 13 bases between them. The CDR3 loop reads CASSLDPRAGETQYF. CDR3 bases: TGTGCCAGCAGCTTAGATCCCAGGGCGGGGGAGACCCAGTACTTC.

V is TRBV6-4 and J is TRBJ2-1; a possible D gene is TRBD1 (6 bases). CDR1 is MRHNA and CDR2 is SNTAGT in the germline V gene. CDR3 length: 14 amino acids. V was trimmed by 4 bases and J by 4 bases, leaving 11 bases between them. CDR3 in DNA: TGTGCCAGCAGTGCGGCAGGGGCGTACAATGAGCAGTTCTTC. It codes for CASSAAGAYNEQFF.

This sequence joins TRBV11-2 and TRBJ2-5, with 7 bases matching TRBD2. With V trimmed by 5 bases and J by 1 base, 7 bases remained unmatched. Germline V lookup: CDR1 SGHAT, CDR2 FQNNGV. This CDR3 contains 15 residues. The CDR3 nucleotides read TGTGCCAGCAGCGTGGGAGGGACTGCCCAAGAGACCCAGTACTTC. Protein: CASSVGGTAQETQYF.

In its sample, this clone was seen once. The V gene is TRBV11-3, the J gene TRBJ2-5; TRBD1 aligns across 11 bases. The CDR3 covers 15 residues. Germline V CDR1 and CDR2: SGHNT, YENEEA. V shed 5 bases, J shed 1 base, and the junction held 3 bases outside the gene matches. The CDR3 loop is CASSRGTGGQETQYF. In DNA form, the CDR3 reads TGTGCCAGCAGCCGTGGGACAGGGGGCCAAGAGACCCAGTACTTC.

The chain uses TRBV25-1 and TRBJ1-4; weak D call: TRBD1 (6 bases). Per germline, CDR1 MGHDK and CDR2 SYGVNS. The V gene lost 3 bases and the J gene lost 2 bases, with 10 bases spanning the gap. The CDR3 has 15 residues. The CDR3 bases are TGTGCCAGCAGTGACGGGGGCAGGACTAATGAAAAACTGTTTTTT. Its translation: CASSDGGRTNEKLFF.

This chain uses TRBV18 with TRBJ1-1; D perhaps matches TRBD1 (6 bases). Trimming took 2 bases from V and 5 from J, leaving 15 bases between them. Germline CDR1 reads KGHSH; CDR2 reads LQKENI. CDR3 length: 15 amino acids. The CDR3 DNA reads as TGTGCCAGCTCACCAAGGGGGGCGAGGGAAACTGAAGCTTTCTTT. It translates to CASSPRGARETEAFF.

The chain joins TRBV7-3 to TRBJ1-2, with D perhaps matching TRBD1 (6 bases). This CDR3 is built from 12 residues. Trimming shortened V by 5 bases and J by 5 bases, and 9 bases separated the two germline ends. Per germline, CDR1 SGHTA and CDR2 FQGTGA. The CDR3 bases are TGTGCCAGCAGCGAAGGGGGTTATGGCTACACCTTC. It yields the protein CASSEGGYGYTF.

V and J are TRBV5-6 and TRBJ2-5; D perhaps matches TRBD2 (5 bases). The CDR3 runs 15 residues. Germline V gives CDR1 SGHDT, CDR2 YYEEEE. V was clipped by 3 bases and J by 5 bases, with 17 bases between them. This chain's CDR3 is CASSSIHSEEETQYF. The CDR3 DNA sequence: TGTGCCAGCAGCTCAATCCATAGCGAGGAGGAGACCCAGTACTTC.